The rows below give T cell receptor beta chains drawn from one sample of a study of Graves' ophthalmopathy and Graves' hyperthyroidism. Each CDR3 protein is one row after TCRdb ran MiXCR on the multiplex PCR reads. The table lists around 520,000 distinct CDR3 sequences, under 45% of them singletons, with around 4.6% in the top ten. The sequencing input was peripheral blood or thyroid tissue (not recorded which). These receptors all stem from an adult man with Graves' hyperthyroidism. CDR3s include the opening cysteine and the closing phenylalanine or tryptophan. The D gene is left open where the match is weak. The size field is filled for only some rows; it gives once, few, many or a size class.

15 many TRBD1 TRBJ2-7 TRBV5-1 CASSRTGENLYEQYF TGCGCCAGCAGCAGGACAGGGGAGAATCTCTACGAGCAGTACTTC
15 many TRBD1 TRBJ2-7 TRBV19 CASSIAGQGNYEQYF TGTGCCAGTAGTATAGCTGGACAGGGAAACTACGAGCAGTACTTC
14 - - TRBJ2-3 TRBV7-8 CASSFVLSTDTQYF TGTGCCAGCAGCTTTGTCTTGAGCACAGATACGCAGTATTTT
15 many - TRBJ2-5 TRBV24-1 CATSGTKEQQETQYF TGTGCCACCAGTGGGACGAAGGAGCAACAAGAGACCCAGTACTTC
13 once - TRBJ1-1 TRBV10-3 CAIRRELGNEAFF TGTGCCATCAGACGGGAATTGGGGAATGAAGCTTTCTTT
15 many TRBD2 TRBJ2-5 TRBV14 CASSLTAGVWETQYF TGTGCCAGCAGCCTAACGGCGGGAGTATGGGAGACCCAGTACTTC
11 - - TRBJ1-5 TRBV20-1 CSARVAYDEHF TGCAGTGCTAGAGTAGCGTATGACGAGCATTTT
15 - TRBD1 TRBJ1-5 TRBV2 CASEPTGGATQPQHF TGTGCCAGCGAGCCAACAGGGGGGGCGACTCAGCCCCAGCATTTT
16 - TRBD2 TRBJ2-3 TRBV24-1 CATSLGGSGGTDTQYF TGTGCCACCAGTCTTGGGGGAAGCGGGGGCACAGATACGCAGTATTTT
15 many TRBD1 TRBJ2-5 TRBV2 CANSLQQGMRETQYF TGTGCCAACTCCCTCCAACAGGGGATGCGGGAGACCCAGTACTTC
16 many TRBD2 TRBJ2-7 TRBV5-1 CASSSRLAGGSYEQYF TGCGCCAGCAGCTCTAGACTAGCGGGAGGTTCCTACGAGCAGTACTTC
14 many - TRBJ1-2 TRBV7-8 CASSLALGHRGYTF TGTGCCAGCAGCTTAGCGCTAGGACATCGAGGCTACACCTTC
16 - - TRBJ2-2 TRBV7-3 CASSLLSGRGTGELFF TGTGCCAGCAGCTTACTATCCGGGAGAGGCACCGGGGAGCTGTTTTTT
13 - - TRBJ1-4 TRBV2 CASSRLAGGKLFF TGTGCCAGCAGCCGACTAGCGGGTGGAAAACTGTTTTTT
11 many - TRBJ2-2 TRBV20-1 CSAPDGGELFF TGCAGTGCTCCCGATGGGGGGGAGCTGTTTTTT